This passage covers 29 T cell receptor beta chains from one sample sequenced in a study of CD8+CD57+ T cells in acquired aplastic anemia. The sequenced patients had an expansion of CD8+CD57+ cells seen by flow cytometry. TCR beta VDJ and CDR3 profiles were obtained from a genomic DNA template. TCRdb called the reads again in MiXCR, with one record for every CDR3 protein. Here the sample spans approximately 260,000 distinct CDR3 sequences, roughly 82% being singletons. The sample was sorted CD4+, CD8+, or CD8+CD57+ T cells (not recorded which) from PBMCs. The receptors were sampled from a human donor with aplastic anemia.

V usage is TRBV7-6 and J usage is TRBJ1-1; TRBD1 agrees at 8 bases. CDR3 length: 14 residues. V was clipped by 4 bases and J by 5 bases; unmatched bases: 6. The germline CDR1 and CDR2 sequences are SGHVS and FNYEAQ. The CDR3 bases are TGTGCCAGCAGCTCGCAGGGGGCAAGAACTGAAGCTTTCTTT. Its translation is CASSSQGARTEAFF.

V usage is TRBV12-3 or TRBV12-4 and J usage is TRBJ1-6; the D is unclear. The V end lost 3 bases, the J end lost 9 bases, and 3 bases lay between the germline ends. CDR3 length: 11 amino acids. This CDR3 reads CASSFGSPLHF. The CDR3 DNA reads as TGTGCCAGCAGTTTTGGTTCACCCCTCCACTTT.

The chain employs TRBV13 and TRBJ2-5; no reliable D call. Per the germline V gene, CDR1 is PRHDT and CDR2 is FYEKMQ (reference sequence). This CDR3 comprises 12 residues. Deletions cut 8 bases from V and 5 bases from J, with 12 bases between. Here the CDR3 DNA reads TGTGCCAGCCACTTAGCTAGGGAGACCCAGTACTTC. Translated, it gives CASHLARETQYF. The full variable domain, its missing parts supplied by reference TRBV13 and TRBJ2-5, is AAGVIQSPRHLIKEKRETATLKCYPIPRHDTVYWYQQGPGQDPQFLISFYEKMQSDKGSIPDRFSAQQFSDYHSELNMSSLELGDSALYFCASHLARETQYFGPGTRLLVL.

A word on this clonotype: This sequence may be a read error, since a much larger clone differs from it by one base. This chain connects TRBV7-2 to TRBJ2-3; 8 bases align to TRBD2. CDR1 SGHTA and CDR2 FQGNSA come from the germline V gene. This CDR3 is 13 amino acids long. CDR3 amino acids: CASSVAGGPATQF. The CDR3 DNA is TGTGCCAGCAGCGTCGCGGGAGGTCCCGCTACGCAGTTT.

Here the CDR3 reads CASSLRGNGGSAEYF. DNA for the CDR3: TGTGCCAGCAGCTTACGGGGAAACGGGGGGAGTGCGGAGTATTTT. The gene calls are TRBV7-9 and TRBJ2-3; 7 bases are shared with TRBD2. This CDR3 contains 15 residues. Germline CDR1 reads SEHNR; CDR2 reads FQNEAQ (reference sequence). V was pared by 2 bases and J by 13 bases, with 15 bases of the junction left unmatched.

This clonotype was picked up one time. CDR3 in amino acids: CASSSGGGGRTQPFF. The CDR3 DNA is TGTGCCAGCAGCTCGGGGGGGGGGGGCCGCACTCAGCCTTTCTTT. The genes are TRBV9 and TRBJ1-1, with D possibly matching TRBD1 (6 bases). Germline CDR1 reads SGDLS; CDR2 reads YYNGEE. The V end lost 4 bases, the J end lost 12 bases, and 25 bases lay between the germline ends. The CDR3 spans 15 residues.

The chain joins TRBV9 to TRBJ1-4; the D is unclear. CDR3 length: 17 amino acids. Trimming cost V 3 bases and J 6 bases, with 21 bases left between them. Germline lookup yields CDR1 SGDLS and CDR2 YYNGEE. The CDR3 here is CASSEGSGTQFYEKLFF. As DNA, the CDR3 is TGTGCCAGCAGCGAAGGGTCAGGTACGCAGTTTTATGAAAAACTGTTTTTT.

Remarks on this clonotype: No DNA is shown, since the ends of the CDR3 on it are uncertain; the CDR3 is the one TCRdb lists. This chain joins TRBV7-9 and TRBJ1-2. Germline lookup yields CDR1 SEHNR and CDR2 FQNEAQ (reference sequence). The length of the CDR3 is 15 amino acids, counting both ends. CDR3 residues: CAGHGTREAQYFGTF.

This clonotype occurred once. An end of the junction differs from the germline gene, which may be a read error. V usage is TRBV5-1 and J usage is TRBJ1-2; tentatively, D is TRBD1 (5 bases). CDR1 and CDR2 (germline): SGHRS, YFSETQ. The CDR3 contains 13 residues. The CDR3 nucleotides are TGTGCCAGCAGCCTGGAGAGGGACGGGCTCTACACCTTC. Its translation: CASSLERDGLYTF. Supplemented by reference TRBV5-1 and TRBJ1-2, the full variable domain reads KAGVTQTPRYLIKTRGQQVTLSCSPISGHRSVSWYQQTPGQGLQFLFEYFSETQRNKGNFPGRFSGRQFSNSRSEMNVSTLELGDSALYLCASSLERDGLYTFGSGTRLTVV.

The genes are TRBV7-3 and TRBJ2-7, with TRBD1 identical over 8 bases. Looked up from germline, CDR1 is SGHTA and CDR2 is FQGTGA. The CDR3 spans 14 residues. With 4 bases clipped from V and 6 bases from J, the junction kept 8 bases outside the gene matches. This CDR3 is CASSSRTGFGEQYF. For the CDR3, the DNA is TGTGCCAGCAGCTCCCGGACAGGGTTTGGCGAGCAGTACTTC.

This clonotype has just one count. The chain combines TRBV19 with TRBJ2-3; 8 bases align to TRBD2. Per the germline V gene, CDR1 is LNHDA and CDR2 is SQIVND (reference sequence). CDR3 size: 15 residues. The V segment lost 9 bases and the J segment 6 bases; nucleotides outside the gene matches: 14. CDR3 in DNA: TGTGCCAGCAGCTTGGCCAGCGGGAGCGACGATACGCAGTATTTT. Protein: CASSLASGSDDTQYF.

This chain connects TRBV11-3 to TRBJ2-1; no reliable D call. Germline CDR1 is SGHNT and CDR2 is YENEEA. V was trimmed by 1 base and J by 2 bases, leaving 9 bases between them. This CDR3 spans 15 amino acids. The DNA for the CDR3 is TGTGCCAGCAGCTTAGGTCAGCCCGCCTACAATGAGCAGTTCTTC. It codes for CASSLGQPAYNEQFF.

The rearrangement links TRBV7-3 to TRBJ1-1; D ambiguous. Trimming removed 4 bases at V and 8 bases at J, with 20 bases between. CDR3 length: 15 residues. CDR1 is SGHTA, CDR2 FQGTGA, per germline. Here the CDR3 DNA reads TGTGCCAGCAGCTCCCGTGGGGAAGCGAATACGGAAGCTTTCTTT. It encodes CASSSRGEANTEAFF.

This clonotype was detected a few times. This chain connects TRBV7-6 to TRBJ2-6; D is ambiguous. With 0 bases removed from V and 16 bases from J, the gap between germline ends came to 22 bases. Germline CDR1 SGHVS, CDR2 FNYEAQ. The CDR3 is 16 amino acids. In DNA form, the CDR3 reads TGTGCCAGCAGCTTAGCCCCCACAGATACGCAGTATTTTCTGACTTTC. Its translation: CASSLAPTDTQYFLTF.

With respect to this clonotype: The conserved final phenylalanine or tryptophan is absent from the CDR3, which likely points to a read error. The chain uses TRBV7-3 and TRBJ2-2; D unresolved. Trimming shortened V by 4 bases and J by 13 bases, and 13 bases separated the two germline ends. Germline assignment: CDR1 SGHTA and CDR2 FQGTGA. There are 12 residues in the CDR3. This CDR3 reads CASSSGPNTLFY. The CDR3 DNA reads as TGTGCCAGCAGCTCAGGACCCAACACGCTGTTTTAT.

Turning to this clonotype: At one end, the junction sequence differs from germline, possibly due to a read error. The chain carries TRBV7-8 and TRBJ2-3; D ambiguous. Germline V gives CDR1 SGHVS, CDR2 FQNEAQ. This CDR3 spans 14 amino acids. DNA for the CDR3: TGTGCCAGCAGCTTTGCTGCAGATGCGGCAACGCTGTCTTTT. The encoded protein is CASSFAADAATLSF.

J is TRBJ2-1 and V is TRBV5-6; D not certain. Germline values: CDR1 SGHDT, CDR2 YYEEEE. CDR3 size: 11 residues. The germline V and J ends were trimmed by 2 bases and 8 bases, with 5 bases remaining between them. CDR3 DNA sequence: TGTGCCAGCAGCTTAGAGGATGAGCAGTTCTTC. Translation: CASSLEDEQFF. Complete variable domain (other parts from reference TRBV5-6 and TRBJ2-1): DAGVTQSPTHLIKTRGQQVTLRCSPKSGHDTVSWYQQALGQGPQFIFQYYEEEERQRGNFPDRFSGHQFPNYSSELNVNALLLGDSALYLCASSLEDEQFFGPGTRLTVL.

This clonotype was counted between two and nine times. The CDR3 nucleotides read TGTGCCAGCAGCTTAGCGGGTAGTTACGGGACGAAGTATTTT. Translated: CASSLAGSYGTKYF. This rearrangement joins TRBV7-9 to TRBJ2-3; D may match TRBD1 or TRBD2 (5 bases each). The CDR3 spans 14 residues. Between the trimmed V and J ends, which lost 0 bases and 13 bases, there was a span of 17 bases. Germline lookup yields CDR1 SEHNR and CDR2 FQNEAQ (reference sequence).

This clonotype occurred once. V is TRBV7-9 and J is TRBJ2-7; the D gene is possibly TRBD1 (6 bases). Germline V gene data show CDR1 as SEHNR and CDR2 as FQNEAQ (reference sequence). V lost 5 bases to trimming and J lost 0 bases, with 20 bases between them. The CDR3 runs 17 residues. CDR3 amino acids: CASSRYPDRLGSYEQYF. CDR3 DNA sequence: TGTGCCAGCAGCCGATATCCCGACAGGTTAGGCTCCTACGAGCAGTACTTC.

A note on this clonotype: The conserved final phenylalanine or tryptophan is absent from the CDR3, which likely points to a read error. The limits of the CDR3 on the DNA are not certain, so only TCRdb's listed CDR3 is given. The genes are TRBV7-9 and TRBJ2-5; TRBD2 reflects the table's D call only, with no check against the DNA. Ends included, the CDR3 has 12 residues. Germline-derived CDR1 and CDR2 are SEHNR and FQNEAQ (reference sequence). CDR3 amino acids: CASSFVRGGGSD.

This clonotype was picked up one time. The chain links TRBV7-6 to TRBJ2-7; 8 bases agree with TRBD2. Trimming at V came to 2 bases and at J to 3 bases, leaving 3 bases not matched to a gene. The CDR3 runs to 14 residues. The V gene's germline CDR1 is SGHVS and CDR2 FNYEAQ. CDR3 residues: CASSLQAGDYEQYV. The DNA of the CDR3 is TGTGCCAGCAGCTTACAAGCGGGGGACTACGAGCAGTACGTC.

As for this clonotype: An end of the junction differs from the germline gene, which may be a read error. The chain is built from TRBV9 and TRBJ2-1; D is perhaps TRBD1 or TRBD2 (6 bases each). This CDR3 region has 13 residues. CDR1 and CDR2 (germline): SGDLS, YYNGEE. CDR3 sequence reads: CASSGGGIIQHFF. The CDR3 DNA reads as TGTGCCAGCAGTGGAGGGGGGATCATTCAGCACTTCTTC.

The rearrangement joins TRBV7-8 to TRBJ2-2, with D maybe TRBD2 (6 bases). Germline CDR1 SGHVS, CDR2 FQNEAQ. The CDR3 consists of 16 residues. Trimming removed 0 bases at V and 10 bases at J, with 18 bases between. CDR3 bases: TGTGCCAGCAGCTTAGCGGGAGGTGCCGATACGCAGGAGCTGTTTTTT. Amino acid sequence: CASSLAGGADTQELFF.

Points on this clonotype: As the CDR3 is not closed by the conserved phenylalanine or tryptophan, this likely results from a read error. The DNA is left out, because the CDR3 cannot be placed on it with certainty; the CDR3 is given as TCRdb lists it. The chain combines TRBV7-9 with TRBJ2-3; whether TRBD1, the table's D call, matches the DNA was not checked. The CDR3 is 13 residues long, counting both termini. Germline V CDR1 and CDR2: SEHNR, FQNEAQ (reference sequence). This CDR3 reads CASGFQSTGGHDE.

Remarks on this clonotype: This may be a read error: a much more frequent sequence differs by one nucleotide. The chain is built from TRBV27 and TRBJ1-2; TRBD1 might be the D (5 bases). CDR1 MNHEY and CDR2 SMNVEV come from the germline V gene (reference sequence). The length of the CDR3 is 15 residues. The CDR3 spells CASRLLGAGADGYTF. DNA of the CDR3: TGTGCCAGCAGGTTATTAGGGGCAGGTGCTGATGGCTACACCTTC.

This chain connects TRBV7-9 to TRBJ2-3, with D tentatively TRBD1 or TRBD2 (6 bases each). Trimming removed 5 bases from V and 15 bases from J, with 24 bases in between. The CDR3 is made up of 14 amino acids. In germline, CDR1 is SEHNR, CDR2 FQNEAQ (reference sequence). The CDR3 DNA reads as TGTGCCAGCAGCGACGGGGGCGCAGCCGCGCAGCATTATTTT. As protein: CASSDGGAAAQHYF.

About this clonotype itself: The conserved closing phenylalanine or tryptophan is absent in this CDR3, likely reflecting a read error. The limits of the CDR3 on the DNA are not certain, so only TCRdb's listed CDR3 is given. The chain is built from TRBV2 and TRBJ2-3; TRBD1, the table's D call, lacks a check against the DNA. Counting both end residues, the CDR3 totals 15 amino acids. Per the germline V gene, CDR1 is SNHLY and CDR2 is FYNNEI. The CDR3 region is CASSVGGIHEQLFGP.

A word on this clonotype: Compared with germline, one end of the junction differs, possibly owing to a read error. The chain carries TRBV24-1 and TRBJ2-3, with 7 bases aligning to TRBD1. The CDR3 runs to 16 residues. Germline loops: CDR1 KGHDR, CDR2 SFDVKD. The CDR3 DNA follows: TGTACCACCAGTGAAAACGACAGGGTTGGACCAGATACGCAGTATTTT. This translates into CTTSENDRVGPDTQYF.

The J gene is TRBJ1-6, the V gene TRBV2; TRBD1 matches 7 bases. The trim removed 6 bases at V and 13 bases at J, leaving 15 bases unmatched. Germline lookup yields CDR1 SNHLY and CDR2 FYNNEI. This CDR3 has 15 amino acids. This chain's CDR3 is CASSVEGANTSPLHF. CDR3 DNA sequence: TGTGCCAGCAGCGTAGAGGGGGCCAATACTTCGCCCCTCCACTTT.